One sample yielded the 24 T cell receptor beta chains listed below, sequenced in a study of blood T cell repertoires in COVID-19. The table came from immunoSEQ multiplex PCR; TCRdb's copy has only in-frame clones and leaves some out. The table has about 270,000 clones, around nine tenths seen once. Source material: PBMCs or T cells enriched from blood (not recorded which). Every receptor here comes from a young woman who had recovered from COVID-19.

The CDR3 region is CASSPPVRGNTEAFF. The CDR3 DNA reads TGTGCCAGCTCACCACCGGTGAGAGGGAACACTGAAGCTTTCTTT. The V call is TRBV18, the J call TRBJ1-1; no firm D call. Per germline, CDR1 KGHSH and CDR2 LQKENI. This CDR3 region has 15 residues. Trimming stripped 0 bases from V and 1 base from J, with 9 bases between.

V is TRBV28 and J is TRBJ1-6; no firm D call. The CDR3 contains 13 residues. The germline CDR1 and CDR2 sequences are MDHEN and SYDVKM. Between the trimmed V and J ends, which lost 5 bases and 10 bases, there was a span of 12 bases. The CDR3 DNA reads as TGTGCCAGCAGTCAACCCAGGCAATCACCCCTCCACTTT. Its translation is CASSQPRQSPLHF.

The CDR3 spells CASSVGHEQYF. The CDR3 nucleotides read TGTGCCAGCAGCGTAGGGCACGAGCAGTACTTC. This chain uses TRBV9 with TRBJ2-7; D is ambiguous. V shed 0 bases and J shed 5 bases, with 3 bases lying between them. Per germline, CDR1 SGDLS and CDR2 YYNGEE. The CDR3 has 11 residues.

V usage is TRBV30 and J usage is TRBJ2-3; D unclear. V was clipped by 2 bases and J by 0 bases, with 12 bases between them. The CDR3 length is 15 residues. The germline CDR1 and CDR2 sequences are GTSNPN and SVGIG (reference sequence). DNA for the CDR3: TGTGCCTGGAGTCCTATGTCGTTGAGCACAGATACGCAGTATTTT. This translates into CAWSPMSLSTDTQYF.

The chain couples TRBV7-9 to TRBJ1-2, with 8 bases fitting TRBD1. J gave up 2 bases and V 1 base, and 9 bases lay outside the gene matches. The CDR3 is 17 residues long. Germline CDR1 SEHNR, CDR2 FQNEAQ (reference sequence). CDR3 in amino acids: CASSLEGWTGLNYGYTF. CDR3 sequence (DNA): TGTGCCAGCAGCTTAGAGGGTTGGACAGGGCTGAACTATGGCTACACCTTC.

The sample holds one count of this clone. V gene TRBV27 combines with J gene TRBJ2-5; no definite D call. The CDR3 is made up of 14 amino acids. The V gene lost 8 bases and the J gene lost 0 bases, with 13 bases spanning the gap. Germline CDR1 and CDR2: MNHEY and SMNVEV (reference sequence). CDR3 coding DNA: TGTGCCAGCTGGGCCTATCGGTACCAAGAGACCCAGTACTTC. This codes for CASWAYRYQETQYF.

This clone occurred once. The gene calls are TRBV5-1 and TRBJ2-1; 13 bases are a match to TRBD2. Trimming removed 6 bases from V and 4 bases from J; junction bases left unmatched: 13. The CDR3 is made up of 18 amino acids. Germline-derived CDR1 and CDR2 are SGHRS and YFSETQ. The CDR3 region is CASNPQPGTSGEYNEQFF. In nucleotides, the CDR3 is TGCGCCAGCAACCCCCAACCCGGGACTAGCGGGGAGTACAATGAGCAGTTCTTC.

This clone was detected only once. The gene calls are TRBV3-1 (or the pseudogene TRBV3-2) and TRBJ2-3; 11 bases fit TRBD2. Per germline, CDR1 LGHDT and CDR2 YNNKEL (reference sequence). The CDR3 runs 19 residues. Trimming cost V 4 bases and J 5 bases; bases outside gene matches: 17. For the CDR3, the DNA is TGTGCCAGCAGCCTCTACTACCCTAGCGGGGGGCCCTCCAAAGATACGCAGTATTTT. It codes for CASSLYYPSGGPSKDTQYF.

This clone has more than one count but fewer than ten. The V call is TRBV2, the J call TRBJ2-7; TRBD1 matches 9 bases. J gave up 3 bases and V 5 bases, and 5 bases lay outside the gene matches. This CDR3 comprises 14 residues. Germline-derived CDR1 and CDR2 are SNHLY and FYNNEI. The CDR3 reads CASSPGQGNYEQYF. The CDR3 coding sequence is TGTGCCAGCAGTCCGGGACAGGGAAACTACGAGCAGTACTTC.

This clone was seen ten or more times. This CDR3 reads CSGAGSGRYNEQFF. Here the CDR3 DNA reads TGCAGCGGGGCAGGGTCCGGGAGGTACAATGAGCAGTTCTTC. The V call is TRBV29-1, the J call TRBJ2-1, with 7 bases that match TRBD2. This CDR3 has 14 amino acids. Germline CDR1 and CDR2: SQVTM and ANQGSEA. With 7 bases clipped from V and 4 bases from J, the junction kept 10 bases outside the gene matches.

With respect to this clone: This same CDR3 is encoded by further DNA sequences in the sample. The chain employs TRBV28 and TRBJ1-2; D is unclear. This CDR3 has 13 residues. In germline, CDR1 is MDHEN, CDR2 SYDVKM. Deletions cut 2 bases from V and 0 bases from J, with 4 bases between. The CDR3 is CASSLDTNYGYTF. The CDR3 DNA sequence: TGTGCCAGCAGTTTAGACACTAACTATGGCTACACCTTC.

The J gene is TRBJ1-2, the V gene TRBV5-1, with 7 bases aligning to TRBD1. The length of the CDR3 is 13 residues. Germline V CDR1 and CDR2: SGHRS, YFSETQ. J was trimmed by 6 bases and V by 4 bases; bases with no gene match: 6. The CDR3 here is CASSIGTDNGYTF. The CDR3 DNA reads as TGCGCCAGCAGCATAGGGACAGACAATGGCTACACCTTC. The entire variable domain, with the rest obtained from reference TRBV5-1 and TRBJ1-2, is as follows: KAGVTQTPRYLIKTRGQQVTLSCSPISGHRSVSWYQQTPGQGLQFLFEYFSETQRNKGNFPGRFSGRQFSNSRSEMNVSTLELGDSALYLCASSIGTDNGYTFGSGTRLTVV.

For the CDR3, the DNA is TGCGCCAGCAGCGGACTAGCGGGCCTTAGAGCCTACGAGCAGTACTTC. Its protein product is CASSGLAGLRAYEQYF. The chain couples TRBV5-1 to TRBJ2-7, with TRBD2 matching 11 bases. CDR3 size: 16 residues. V trimming: 4 bases; J trimming: 2 bases; junction bases outside the gene matches: 8. Germline CDR1 SGHRS, CDR2 YFSETQ.

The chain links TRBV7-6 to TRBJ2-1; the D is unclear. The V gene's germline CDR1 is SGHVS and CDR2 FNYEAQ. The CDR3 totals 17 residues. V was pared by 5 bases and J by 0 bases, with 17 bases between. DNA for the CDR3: TGTGCCAGCAGCATCCGAGGCCCCCCAAACTCCTACAATGAGCAGTTCTTC. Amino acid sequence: CASSIRGPPNSYNEQFF.

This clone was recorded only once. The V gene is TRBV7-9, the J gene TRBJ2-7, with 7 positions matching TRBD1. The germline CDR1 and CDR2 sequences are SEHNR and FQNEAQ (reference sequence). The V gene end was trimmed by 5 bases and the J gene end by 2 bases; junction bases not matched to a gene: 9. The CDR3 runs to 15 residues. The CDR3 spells CASSGGRGKTYEQYF. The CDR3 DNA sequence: TGTGCCAGCAGCGGGGGCAGGGGGAAAACCTACGAGCAGTACTTC.

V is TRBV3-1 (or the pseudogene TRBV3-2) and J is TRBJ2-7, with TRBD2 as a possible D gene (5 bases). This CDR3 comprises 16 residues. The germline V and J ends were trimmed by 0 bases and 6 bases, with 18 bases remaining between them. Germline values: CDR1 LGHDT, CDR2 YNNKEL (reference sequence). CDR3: CASSQERRRAASEQYF. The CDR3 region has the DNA TGTGCCAGCAGCCAAGAAAGGCGGCGGGCGGCCTCCGAGCAGTACTTC.

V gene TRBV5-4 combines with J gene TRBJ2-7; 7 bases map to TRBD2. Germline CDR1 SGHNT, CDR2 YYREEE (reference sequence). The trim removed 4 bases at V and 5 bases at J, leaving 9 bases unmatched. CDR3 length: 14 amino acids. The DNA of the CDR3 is TGTGCCAGCAGCCCCCAGGGAGGGTTCAACGAGCAGTACTTC. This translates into CASSPQGGFNEQYF.

The CDR3 DNA reads TGTGCCAGCAGCCCAGAGACAGGGTACGGCTATGGCTACACCTTC. This translates into CASSPETGYGYGYTF. V is TRBV3-1 (or the pseudogene TRBV3-2) and J is TRBJ1-2; TRBD1 matches 7 bases. CDR1 LGHDT and CDR2 YNNKEL come from the germline V gene (reference sequence). The CDR3 runs to 15 residues. The J segment lost 4 bases and the V segment lost 4 bases, leaving 9 bases of the junction unmatched.

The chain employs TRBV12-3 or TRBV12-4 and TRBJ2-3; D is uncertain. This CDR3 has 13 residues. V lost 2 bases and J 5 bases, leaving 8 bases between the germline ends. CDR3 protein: CASSLWARDTQYF. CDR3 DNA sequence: TGTGCCAGCAGTTTATGGGCAAGAGATACGCAGTATTTT.

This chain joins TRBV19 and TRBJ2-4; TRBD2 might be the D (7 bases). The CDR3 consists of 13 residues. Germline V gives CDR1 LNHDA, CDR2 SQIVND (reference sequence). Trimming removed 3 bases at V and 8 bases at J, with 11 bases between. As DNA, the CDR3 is TGTGCCAGTAGTATTGCGGGGGCGGACATTCAGTACTTC. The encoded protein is CASSIAGADIQYF.

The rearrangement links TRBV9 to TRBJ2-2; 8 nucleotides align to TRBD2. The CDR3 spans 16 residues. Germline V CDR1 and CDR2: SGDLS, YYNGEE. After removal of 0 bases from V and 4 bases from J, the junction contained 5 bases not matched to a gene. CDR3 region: CASSVAAGVATGELFF. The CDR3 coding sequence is TGTGCCAGCAGCGTAGCAGCGGGAGTGGCCACCGGGGAGCTGTTTTTT. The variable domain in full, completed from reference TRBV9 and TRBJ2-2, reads DSGVTQTPKHLITATGQRVTLRCSPRSGDLSVYWYQQSLDQGLQFLIQYYNGEERAKGNILERFSAQQFPDLHSELNLSSLELGDSALYFCASSVAAGVATGELFFGEGSRLTVL.

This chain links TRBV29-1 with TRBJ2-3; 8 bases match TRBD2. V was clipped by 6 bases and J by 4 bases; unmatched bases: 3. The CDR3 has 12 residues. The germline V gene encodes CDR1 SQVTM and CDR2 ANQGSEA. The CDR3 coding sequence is TGCAGCGTCGCTAGCGGGTCAGATACGCAGTATTTT. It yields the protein CSVASGSDTQYF.

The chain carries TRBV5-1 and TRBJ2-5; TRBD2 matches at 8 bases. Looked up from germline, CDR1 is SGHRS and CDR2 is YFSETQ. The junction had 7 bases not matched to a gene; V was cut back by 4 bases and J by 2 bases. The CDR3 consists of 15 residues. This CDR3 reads CASSAGLAEQETQYF. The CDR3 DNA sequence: TGCGCCAGCAGCGCAGGACTAGCCGAGCAAGAGACCCAGTACTTC.

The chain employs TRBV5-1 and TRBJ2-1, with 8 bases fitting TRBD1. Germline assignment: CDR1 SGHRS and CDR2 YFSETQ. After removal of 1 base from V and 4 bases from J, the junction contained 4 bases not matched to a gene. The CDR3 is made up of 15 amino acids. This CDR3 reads CASSLMGQAYNEQFF. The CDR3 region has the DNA TGCGCCAGCAGCTTGATGGGACAGGCATACAATGAGCAGTTCTTC.